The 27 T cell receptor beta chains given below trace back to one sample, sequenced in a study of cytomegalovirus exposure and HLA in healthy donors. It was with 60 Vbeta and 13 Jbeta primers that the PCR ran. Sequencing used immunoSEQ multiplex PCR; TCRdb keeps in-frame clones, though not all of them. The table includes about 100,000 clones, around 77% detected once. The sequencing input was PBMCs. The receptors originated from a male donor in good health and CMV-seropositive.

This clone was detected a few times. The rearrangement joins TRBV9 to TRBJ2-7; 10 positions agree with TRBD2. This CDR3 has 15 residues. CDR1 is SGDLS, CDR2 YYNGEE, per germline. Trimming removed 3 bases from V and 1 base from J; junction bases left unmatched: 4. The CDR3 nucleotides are TGTGCCAGCAGCGCTCAGACTAGCGGGTCCTACGAGCAGTACTTC. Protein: CASSAQTSGSYEQYF.

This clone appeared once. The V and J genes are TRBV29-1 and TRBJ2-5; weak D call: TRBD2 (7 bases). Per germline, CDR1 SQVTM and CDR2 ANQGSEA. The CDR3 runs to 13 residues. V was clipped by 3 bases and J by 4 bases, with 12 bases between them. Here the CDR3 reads CSVEPRGGETQYF. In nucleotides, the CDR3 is TGCAGCGTTGAGCCTAGGGGGGGAGAGACCCAGTACTTC.

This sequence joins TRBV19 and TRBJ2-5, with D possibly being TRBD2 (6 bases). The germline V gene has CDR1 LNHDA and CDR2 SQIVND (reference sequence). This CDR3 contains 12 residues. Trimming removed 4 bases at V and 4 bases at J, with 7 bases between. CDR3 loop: CASSRGVETQYF. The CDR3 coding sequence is TGTGCCAGTAGTAGGGGGGTAGAGACCCAGTACTTC.

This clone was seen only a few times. CDR3 sequence (DNA): TGTGCCAGCAGCGTGGGGGGGACAGGGGGAGGAGAGACCCAGTACTTC. Protein: CASSVGGTGGGETQYF. V and J are TRBV9 and TRBJ2-5; the match to TRBD1 covers 11 bases. Germline CDR1 SGDLS, CDR2 YYNGEE. The CDR3 extends over 16 amino acids. The V and J ends lost 2 bases and 4 bases, in that order; junction bases with no gene match: 7. The entire variable domain, with the rest obtained from reference TRBV9 and TRBJ2-5, is as follows: DSGVTQTPKHLITATGQRVTLRCSPRSGDLSVYWYQQSLDQGLQFLIQYYNGEERAKGNILERFSAQQFPDLHSELNLSSLELGDSALYFCASSVGGTGGGETQYFGPGTRLLVL.

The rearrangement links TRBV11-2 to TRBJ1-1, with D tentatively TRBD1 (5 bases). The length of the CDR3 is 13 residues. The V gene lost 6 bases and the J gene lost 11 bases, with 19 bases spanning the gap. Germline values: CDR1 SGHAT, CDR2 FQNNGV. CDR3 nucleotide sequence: TGTGCCAGCAGGTCCCTGTATGGGGCGCCGGCTTTCTTT. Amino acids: CASRSLYGAPAFF.

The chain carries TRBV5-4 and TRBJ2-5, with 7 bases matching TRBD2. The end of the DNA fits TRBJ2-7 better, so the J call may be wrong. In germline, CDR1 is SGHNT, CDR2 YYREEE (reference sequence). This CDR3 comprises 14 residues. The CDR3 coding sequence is TGTGCCAGCACTCGTAGCGGGCCATCCTACGAGCAGTACTTC. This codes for CASTRSGPSYEQYF.

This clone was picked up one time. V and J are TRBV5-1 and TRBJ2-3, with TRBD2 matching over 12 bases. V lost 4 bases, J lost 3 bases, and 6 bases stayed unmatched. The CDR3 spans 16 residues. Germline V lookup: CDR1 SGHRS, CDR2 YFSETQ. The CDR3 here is CASSAVTSGSTDTQYF. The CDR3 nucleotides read TGCGCCAGCAGCGCCGTGACTAGCGGGAGTACAGATACGCAGTATTTT.

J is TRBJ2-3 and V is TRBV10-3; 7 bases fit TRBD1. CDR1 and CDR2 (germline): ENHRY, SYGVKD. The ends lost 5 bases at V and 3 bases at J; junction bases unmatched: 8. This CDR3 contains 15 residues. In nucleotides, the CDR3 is TGTGCCATCAGTTCCGGGACAGATGGAACAGATACGCAGTATTTT. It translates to CAISSGTDGTDTQYF.

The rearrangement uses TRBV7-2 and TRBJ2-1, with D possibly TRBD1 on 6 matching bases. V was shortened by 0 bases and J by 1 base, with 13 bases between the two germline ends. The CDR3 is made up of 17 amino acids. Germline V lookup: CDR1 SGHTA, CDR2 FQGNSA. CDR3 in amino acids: CASSLATLGQSYNEQFF. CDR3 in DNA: TGTGCCAGCAGCTTAGCTACGCTCGGACAGTCCTACAATGAGCAGTTCTTC.

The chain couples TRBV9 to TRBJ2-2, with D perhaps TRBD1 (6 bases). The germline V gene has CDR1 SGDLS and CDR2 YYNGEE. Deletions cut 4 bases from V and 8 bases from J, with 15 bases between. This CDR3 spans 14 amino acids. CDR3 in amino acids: CASSPQQGRGELFF. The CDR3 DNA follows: TGTGCCAGCAGCCCACAACAGGGCAGGGGGGAGCTGTTTTTT.

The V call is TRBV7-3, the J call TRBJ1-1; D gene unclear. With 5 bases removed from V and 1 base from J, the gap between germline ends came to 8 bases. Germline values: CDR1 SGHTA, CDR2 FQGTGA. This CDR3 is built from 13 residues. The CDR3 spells CASSSHPNTEAFF. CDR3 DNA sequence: TGTGCCAGCAGCAGCCACCCGAACACTGAAGCTTTCTTT.

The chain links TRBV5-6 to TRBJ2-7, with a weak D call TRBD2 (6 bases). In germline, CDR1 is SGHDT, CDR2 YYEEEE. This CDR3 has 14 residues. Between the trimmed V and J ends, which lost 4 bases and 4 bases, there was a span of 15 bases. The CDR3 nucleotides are TGTGCCAGCAGCGGGGAGGAGCGGCGATACGAGCAGTACTTC. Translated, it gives CASSGEERRYEQYF.

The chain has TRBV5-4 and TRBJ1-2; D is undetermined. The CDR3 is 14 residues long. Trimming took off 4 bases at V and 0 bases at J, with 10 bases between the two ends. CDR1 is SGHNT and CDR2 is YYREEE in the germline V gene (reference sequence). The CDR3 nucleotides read TGTGCCAGCAGCCGAAACACGCCTAACTATGGCTACACCTTC. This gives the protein CASSRNTPNYGYTF.

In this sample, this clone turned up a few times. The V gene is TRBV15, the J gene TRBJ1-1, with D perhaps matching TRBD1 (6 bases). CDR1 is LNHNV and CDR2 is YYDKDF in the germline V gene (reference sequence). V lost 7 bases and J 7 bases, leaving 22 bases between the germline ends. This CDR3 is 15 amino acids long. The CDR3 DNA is TGTGCCACCATCCTAGGGGGGGGCCGGATGGGTGAAGCTTTCTTT. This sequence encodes CATILGGGRMGEAFF.

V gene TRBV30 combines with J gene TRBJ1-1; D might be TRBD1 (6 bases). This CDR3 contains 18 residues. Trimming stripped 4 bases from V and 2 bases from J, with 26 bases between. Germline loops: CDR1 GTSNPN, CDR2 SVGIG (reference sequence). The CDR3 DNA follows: TGTGCCTGGATGGTAGGCAGGGGCTACGATCGAACTAACACTGAAGCTTTCTTT. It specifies CAWMVGRGYDRTNTEAFF.

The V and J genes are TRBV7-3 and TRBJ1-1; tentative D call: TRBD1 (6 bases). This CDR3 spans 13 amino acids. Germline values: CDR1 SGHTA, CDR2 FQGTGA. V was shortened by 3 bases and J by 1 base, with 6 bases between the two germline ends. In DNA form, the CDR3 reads TGTGCCAGCAGCTTGACAGGGAACACTGAAGCTTTCTTT. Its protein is CASSLTGNTEAFF.

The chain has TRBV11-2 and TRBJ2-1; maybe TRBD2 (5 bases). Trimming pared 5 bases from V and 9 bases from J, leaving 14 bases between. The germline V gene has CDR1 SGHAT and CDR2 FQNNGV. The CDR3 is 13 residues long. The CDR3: CASSLRREGEQFF. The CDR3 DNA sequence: TGTGCCAGCAGCCTAAGACGGGAAGGTGAGCAGTTCTTC.

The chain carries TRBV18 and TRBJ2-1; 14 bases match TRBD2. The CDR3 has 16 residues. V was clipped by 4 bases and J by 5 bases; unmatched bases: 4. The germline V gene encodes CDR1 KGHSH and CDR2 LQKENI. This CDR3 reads CASSRRGLAGDNEQFF. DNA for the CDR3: TGTGCCAGCTCACGAAGGGGACTAGCGGGGGACAATGAGCAGTTCTTC.

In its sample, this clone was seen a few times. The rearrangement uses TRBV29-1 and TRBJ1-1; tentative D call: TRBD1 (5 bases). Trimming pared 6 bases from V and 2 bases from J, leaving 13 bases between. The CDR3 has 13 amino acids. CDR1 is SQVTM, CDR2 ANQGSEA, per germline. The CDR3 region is CSVYDRLNTEAFF. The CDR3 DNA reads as TGCAGCGTGTACGACAGACTTAACACTGAAGCTTTCTTT.

The CDR3, as DNA: TGTGCCAGCAGCTTAAGCAAGAACACTGAAGCTTTCTTT. It translates to CASSLSKNTEAFF. This rearrangement joins TRBV7-2 to TRBJ1-1; D is undetermined. The CDR3 contains 13 residues. The germline V gene encodes CDR1 SGHTA and CDR2 FQGNSA. V was shortened by 2 bases and J by 1 base, with 5 bases between the two germline ends.

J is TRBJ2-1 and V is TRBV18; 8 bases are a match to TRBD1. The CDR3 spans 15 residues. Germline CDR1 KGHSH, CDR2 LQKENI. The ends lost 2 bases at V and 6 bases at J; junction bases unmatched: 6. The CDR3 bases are TGTGCCAGCTCACCAGGGACAGGACTATTCAATGAGCAGTTCTTC. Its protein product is CASSPGTGLFNEQFF.

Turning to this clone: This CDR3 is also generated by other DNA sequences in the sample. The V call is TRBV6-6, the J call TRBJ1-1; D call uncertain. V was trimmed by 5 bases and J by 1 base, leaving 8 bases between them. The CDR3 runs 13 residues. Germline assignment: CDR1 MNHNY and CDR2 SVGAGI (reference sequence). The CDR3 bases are TGTGCCAGCAGTCTACAGCAGAACACTGAAGCTTTCTTT. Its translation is CASSLQQNTEAFF.

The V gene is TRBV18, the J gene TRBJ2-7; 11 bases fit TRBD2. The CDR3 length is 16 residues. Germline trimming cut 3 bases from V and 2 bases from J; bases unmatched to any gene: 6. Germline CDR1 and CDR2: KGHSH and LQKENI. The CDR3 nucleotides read TGTGCCAGCTCACCCGGGACTAGCGGCTCCACCTACGAGCAGTACTTC. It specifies CASSPGTSGSTYEQYF.

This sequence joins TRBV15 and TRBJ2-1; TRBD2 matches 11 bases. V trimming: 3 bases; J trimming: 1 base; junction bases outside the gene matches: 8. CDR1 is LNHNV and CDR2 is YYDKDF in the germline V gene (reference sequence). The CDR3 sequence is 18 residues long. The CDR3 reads CATSSGLAGGGSYNEQFF. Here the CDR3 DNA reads TGTGCCACCAGCAGTGGTCTAGCGGGAGGTGGTTCCTACAATGAGCAGTTCTTC.

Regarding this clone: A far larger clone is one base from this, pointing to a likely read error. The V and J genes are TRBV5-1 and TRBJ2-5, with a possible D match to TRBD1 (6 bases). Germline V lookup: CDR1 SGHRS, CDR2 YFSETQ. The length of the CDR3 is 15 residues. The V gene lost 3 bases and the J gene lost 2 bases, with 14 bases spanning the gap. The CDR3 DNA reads TGCGCCAGCAGCTCGACTAACAGGGTTCAAGAGACCCAGTACTTC. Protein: CASSSTNRVQETQYF.

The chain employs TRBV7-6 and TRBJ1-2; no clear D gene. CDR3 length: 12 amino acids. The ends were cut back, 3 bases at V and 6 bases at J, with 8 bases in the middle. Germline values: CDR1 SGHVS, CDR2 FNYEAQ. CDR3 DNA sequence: TGTGCCAGCAGCTTCGGGGAGAATGGCTACACCTTC. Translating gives CASSFGENGYTF.

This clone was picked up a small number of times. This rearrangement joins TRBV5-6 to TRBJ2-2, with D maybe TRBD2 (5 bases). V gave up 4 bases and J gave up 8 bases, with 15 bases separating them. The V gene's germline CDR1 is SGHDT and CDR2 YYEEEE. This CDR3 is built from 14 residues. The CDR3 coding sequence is TGTGCCAGCAGCCCGCGCGAGGAGGTGGGGGAGCTGTTTTTT. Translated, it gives CASSPREEVGELFF.